This TCR beta chain emerged from a study of Ad26.COV2.S vaccination and SARS-CoV-2 variants. Across the study: The study gave Ad26.COV2.S intramuscularly, once or twice 56 days apart.

Method: immunoSEQ multiplex PCR; TCRdb's copy keeps in-frame clones and lacks some. The repertoire consists of about 400,000 clones, with 89% occurring once and the leading ten covering approximately 1.9%. Whole-study findings and limits: Analyses of TCR breadth and depth may have underestimated total T cell responses.

The treatment: some 20 received Ad26.COV2.S at low or high dose, single or two shots; 5 received placebo; per-sample allocation not given. Sampling was performed 63 days after the first vaccine or placebo injection. Comment on this clone: The antigen is unknown.

The CDR3 totals 13 residues. CDR1 is MNHEY and CDR2 is SMNVEV in the germline V gene (reference sequence). V lost 3 bases and J 4 bases, leaving 9 bases between the germline ends. The J gene is TRBJ1-2, the V gene TRBV27; D is unresolved. This clonotype originated in a person aged 18-60 years who received the Ad26.COV2.S COVID-19 vaccine or a placebo. Here the sequenced sample was peripheral blood, taken in a trial of Ad26.COV2.S vaccine versus placebo. CDR3 coding DNA: TGTGCCAGCAGTTTGGGTCTCCTCTATGGCTACACCTTC. This sequence encodes CASSLGLLYGYTF.